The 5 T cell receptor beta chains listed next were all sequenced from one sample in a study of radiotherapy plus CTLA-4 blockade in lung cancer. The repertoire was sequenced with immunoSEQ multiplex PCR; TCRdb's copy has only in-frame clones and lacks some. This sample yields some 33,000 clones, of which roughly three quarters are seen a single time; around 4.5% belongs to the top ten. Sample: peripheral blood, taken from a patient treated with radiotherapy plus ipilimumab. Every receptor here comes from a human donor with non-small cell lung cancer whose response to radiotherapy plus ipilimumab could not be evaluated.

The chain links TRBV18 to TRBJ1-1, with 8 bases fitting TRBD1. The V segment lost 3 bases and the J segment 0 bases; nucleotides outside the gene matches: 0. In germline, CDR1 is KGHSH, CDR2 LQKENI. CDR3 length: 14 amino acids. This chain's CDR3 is CASSPTGVNTEAFF. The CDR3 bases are TGTGCCAGCTCACCGACAGGGGTGAACACTGAAGCTTTCTTT.

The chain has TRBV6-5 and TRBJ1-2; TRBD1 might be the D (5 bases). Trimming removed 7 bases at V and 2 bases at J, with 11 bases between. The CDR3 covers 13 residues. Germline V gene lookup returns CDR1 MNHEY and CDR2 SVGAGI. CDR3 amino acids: CASTPGGNYGYTF. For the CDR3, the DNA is TGTGCCAGCACCCCCGGGGGGAACTATGGCTACACCTTC.

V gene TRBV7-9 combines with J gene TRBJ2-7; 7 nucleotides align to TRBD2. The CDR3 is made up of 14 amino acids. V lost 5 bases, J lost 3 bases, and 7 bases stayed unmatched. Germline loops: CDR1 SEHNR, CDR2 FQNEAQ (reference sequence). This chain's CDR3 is CASSKRGSFYEQYF. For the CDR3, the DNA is TGTGCCAGCAGCAAGCGGGGATCCTTCTACGAGCAGTACTTC.

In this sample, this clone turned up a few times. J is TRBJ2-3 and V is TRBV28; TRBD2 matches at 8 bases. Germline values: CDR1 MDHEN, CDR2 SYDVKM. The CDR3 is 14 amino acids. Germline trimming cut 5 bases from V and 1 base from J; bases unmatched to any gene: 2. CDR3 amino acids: CASSRAGGTDTQYF. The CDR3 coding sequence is TGTGCCAGCAGTAGAGCGGGGGGCACAGATACGCAGTATTTT.

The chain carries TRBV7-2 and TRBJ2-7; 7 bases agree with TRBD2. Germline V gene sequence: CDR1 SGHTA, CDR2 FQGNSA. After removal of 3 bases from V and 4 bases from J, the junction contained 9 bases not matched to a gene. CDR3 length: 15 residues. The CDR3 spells CASSFRRERTYEQYF. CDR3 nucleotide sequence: TGTGCCAGCAGCTTTAGGCGGGAGCGCACGTACGAGCAGTACTTC.